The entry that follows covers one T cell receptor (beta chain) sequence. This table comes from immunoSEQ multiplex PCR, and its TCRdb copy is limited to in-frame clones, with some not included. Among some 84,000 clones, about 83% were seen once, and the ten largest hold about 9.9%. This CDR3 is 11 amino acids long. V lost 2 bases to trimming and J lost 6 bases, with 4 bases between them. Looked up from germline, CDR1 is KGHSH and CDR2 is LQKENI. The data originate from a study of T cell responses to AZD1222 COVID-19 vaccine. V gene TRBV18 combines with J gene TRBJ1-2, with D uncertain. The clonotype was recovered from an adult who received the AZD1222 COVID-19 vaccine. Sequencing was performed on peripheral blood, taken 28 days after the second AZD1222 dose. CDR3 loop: CASSPGDGYTF. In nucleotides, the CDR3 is TGTGCCAGCTCACCAGGGGATGGCTACACCTTC.